This entry concerns a single TCR beta chain. This entry is derived from a study of PD-1 blockade in classical Hodgkin lymphoma. The time point was: newly diagnosed, previously untreated cHL patient sample. Repertoires were generated with immunoSEQ multiplex PCR, while TCRdb's copy carries only in-frame clones and drops some. Of about 30,000 clones detected, 94% appear once; the ten largest clones hold 2.3%. V was clipped by 0 bases and J by 2 bases, with 17 bases between them. Germline CDR1 is SGHRS and CDR2 is YFSETQ. The CDR3 runs 17 residues. The chain recombines TRBV5-1 with TRBJ1-2; no reliable D call. This receptor was identified in a human donor with classical Hodgkin lymphoma. Sequencing was carried out using peripheral blood mononuclear cells (PBMCs). CDR3 DNA: TGCGCCAGCAGCTTGGCCACCTCTCGTCCGGGAAACTATGGCTACACCTTC. It codes for CASSLATSRPGNYGYTF.